This note documents a single T cell receptor beta chain sequence. The sample originates from a study of control samples from healthy donors and cancer patients. Assay: immunoSEQ multiplex PCR; the TCRdb copy retains only in-frame clones and omits some. Of roughly 88,000 clones in the sample, about 89% were seen once. Per germline, CDR1 LGHDT and CDR2 YNNKEL (reference sequence). CDR3 length: 16 amino acids. V lost 4 bases and J 5 bases, leaving 15 bases between the germline ends. This receptor was identified in a woman in her 30s in good health. The V and J genes are TRBV3-1 (or the pseudogene TRBV3-2) and TRBJ1-6; D is perhaps TRBD1 (5 bases). Sequencing used blood. The chain's CDR3 is CASSLAGGVNNSPLHF. CDR3 nucleotides: TGTGCCAGCAGCCTTGCTGGGGGGGTCAATAATTCACCCCTCCACTTT.